This entry describes one T cell receptor (beta chain). Using immunoSEQ multiplex PCR, the repertoire was profiled, and TCRdb retains in-frame clones only, with some absent. The table includes 100,000 to 130,000 clones, roughly 90% detected once. J was trimmed by 2 bases and V by 3 bases; bases with no gene match: 5. The germline CDR1 and CDR2 sequences are MDHEN and SYDVKM. CDR3 length equals 15 residues. The sample belongs to a study of blood T cell repertoires in COVID-19. Study-level background: Sites in the United States, Italy and Spain provided acute and convalescent COVID-19 samples.

This receptor was taken from a middle-aged man with active or convalescent COVID-19. Sequenced material: peripheral blood. The V call is TRBV28, the J call TRBJ2-5; TRBD2 agrees at 8 bases. The CDR3 region is CASSLGGRRQETQYF. The CDR3 DNA follows: TGTGCCAGCAGTTTGGGCGGGAGGAGGCAAGAGACCCAGTACTTC. Filled out from reference TRBV28 and TRBJ2-5, the complete variable domain reads DVKVTQSSRYLVKRTGEKVFLECVQDMDHENMFWYRQDPGLGLRLIYFSYDVKMKEKGDIPEGYSVSREKKERFSLILESASTNQTSMYLCASSLGGRRQETQYFGPGTRLLVL.